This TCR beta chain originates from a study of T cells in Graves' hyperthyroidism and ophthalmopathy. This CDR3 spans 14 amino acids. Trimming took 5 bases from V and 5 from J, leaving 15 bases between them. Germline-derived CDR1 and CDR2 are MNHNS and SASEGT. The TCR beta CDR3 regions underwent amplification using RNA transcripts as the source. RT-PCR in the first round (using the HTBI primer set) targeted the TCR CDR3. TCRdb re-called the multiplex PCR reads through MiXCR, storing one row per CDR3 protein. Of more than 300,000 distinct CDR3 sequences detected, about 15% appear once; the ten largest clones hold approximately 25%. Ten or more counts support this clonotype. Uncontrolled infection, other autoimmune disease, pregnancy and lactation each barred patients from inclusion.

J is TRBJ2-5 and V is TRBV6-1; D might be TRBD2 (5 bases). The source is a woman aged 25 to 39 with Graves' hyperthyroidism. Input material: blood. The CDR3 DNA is TGTGCCAGCAGTTCGCGGGCCCTGGCGGAGACCCAGTACTTC. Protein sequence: CASSSRALAETQYF.